These 11 T cell receptor beta chains came from one sample sequenced in a study of OX40 agonist ivuxolimab in advanced cancers. Clones were sequenced by immunoSEQ multiplex PCR, and TCRdb holds only the in-frame ones, with some missing. Among 25,000 or so clones listed, roughly 80% were seen once. The material was CD4+ or CD8+ T cells sorted from blood, obtained in a trial of the OX40 agonist ivuxolimab. These receptors were collected from an adult with an advanced solid tumor such as melanoma, head and neck, liver or kidney cancer.

This clone was detected only a few times. The chain carries TRBV19 and TRBJ1-1, with unresolved D. V was clipped by 6 bases and J by 3 bases, with 8 bases between them. This CDR3 is built from 12 residues. Germline CDR1 and CDR2: LNHDA and SQIVND (reference sequence). CDR3 sequence reads: CASRDQYTEAFF. The CDR3 nucleotides read TGTGCCAGTAGAGACCAATACACTGAAGCTTTCTTT.

Within the sample, this clone is medium-sized. The gene calls are TRBV1 and TRBJ2-7; the D segment call TRBD1 is taken from the table without a DNA check. TRBV1 is noted as a pseudogene. This CDR3 is 14 amino acids long. CDR3 in amino acids: CTSSPHDGPYEQYF. In DNA form, the CDR3 reads TGCACCAGCAGCCCGCACGATGGGCCCTACGAGCAGTACTTC.

The chain carries TRBV27 and TRBJ2-7; D possibly corresponds to TRBD1 (5 bases). V gave up 6 bases and J gave up 0 bases, with 12 bases separating them. The length of the CDR3 is 14 residues. Germline CDR1 MNHEY, CDR2 SMNVEV (reference sequence). CDR3 protein: CASRTGADSYEQYF. DNA for the CDR3: TGTGCCAGCAGAACAGGAGCAGACTCCTACGAGCAGTACTTC.

This sequence joins TRBV7-8 and TRBJ2-5, with D unclear. Trimming removed 3 bases from V and 4 bases from J, with 18 bases in between. Per germline, CDR1 SGHVS and CDR2 FQNEAQ. This CDR3 comprises 16 residues. Here the CDR3 reads CASSFTPPRTIETQYF. CDR3 nucleotides: TGTGCCAGCAGCTTCACTCCACCGAGGACCATAGAGACCCAGTACTTC.

This clone was picked up one time. This chain connects TRBV19 to TRBJ2-7, with TRBD1 matching 8 bases. V was pared by 3 bases and J by 1 base, with 5 bases of the junction left unmatched. CDR1 LNHDA and CDR2 SQIVND come from the germline V gene (reference sequence). There are 15 residues in the CDR3. The CDR3 here is CASSIGWTGSYEQYF. DNA for the CDR3: TGTGCCAGTAGTATCGGGTGGACAGGGTCCTACGAGCAGTACTTC.

V is TRBV19 and J is TRBJ2-7, with 13 bases identical to TRBD2. The germline V gene has CDR1 LNHDA and CDR2 SQIVND (reference sequence). The trim removed 6 bases at V and 2 bases at J, leaving 4 bases unmatched. There are 15 residues in the CDR3. The CDR3 bases are TGTGCCAGTAGCCCGACTAGCGGGGGGACCTACGAGCAGTACTTC. It encodes CASSPTSGGTYEQYF.

The rearrangement joins TRBV13 to TRBJ1-4; 8 bases are shared with TRBD1. Looked up from germline, CDR1 is PRHDT and CDR2 is FYEKMQ (reference sequence). The J segment lost 7 bases and the V segment lost 3 bases, leaving 4 bases of the junction unmatched. The CDR3 runs to 14 residues. The CDR3 loop reads CASSFGQGREKLFF. CDR3 nucleotides: TGTGCCAGCAGCTTCGGACAGGGACGTGAAAAACTGTTTTTT.

The chain couples TRBV18 to TRBJ2-7, with no clear D. The CDR3 has 14 residues. Germline CDR1 reads KGHSH; CDR2 reads LQKENI. Between the trimmed V and J ends, which lost 2 bases and 5 bases, there was a span of 13 bases. The CDR3 region has the DNA TGTGCCAGCTCACCAAGTTGGAATTCCGACGAGCAGTACTTC. It translates to CASSPSWNSDEQYF.

This clone was observed once. This chain joins TRBV9 and TRBJ2-7, with TRBD1 matching 7 bases. CDR1 SGDLS and CDR2 YYNGEE come from the germline V gene. The CDR3 sequence is 15 residues long. V gave up 0 bases and J gave up 4 bases; unmatched junction bases: 7. Here the CDR3 DNA reads TGTGCCAGCAGCGTAGGAGACAGGGCTTCTTACGAGCAGTACTTC. Encoded protein: CASSVGDRASYEQYF.

The V and J genes are TRBV7-9 and TRBJ1-3; D is unresolved. Germline V lookup: CDR1 SEHNR, CDR2 FQNEAQ (reference sequence). With 1 base removed from V and 3 bases from J, the gap between germline ends came to 10 bases. CDR3 length equals 15 residues. As DNA, the CDR3 is TGTGCCAGCAGCTTAGGGGCGGAAGGTGGAAACACCATATATTTT. The encoded protein is CASSLGAEGGNTIYF.

The chain couples TRBV10-3 to TRBJ1-1, with D possibly being TRBD1 (6 bases). This CDR3 comprises 14 residues. The V gene lost 6 bases and the J gene lost 4 bases, with 15 bases spanning the gap. Germline lookup yields CDR1 ENHRY and CDR2 SYGVKD. CDR3 coding DNA: TGTGCCATCAGGCCCCCGGGGGCGAGCACTGAAGCTTTCTTT. It specifies CAIRPPGASTEAFF.